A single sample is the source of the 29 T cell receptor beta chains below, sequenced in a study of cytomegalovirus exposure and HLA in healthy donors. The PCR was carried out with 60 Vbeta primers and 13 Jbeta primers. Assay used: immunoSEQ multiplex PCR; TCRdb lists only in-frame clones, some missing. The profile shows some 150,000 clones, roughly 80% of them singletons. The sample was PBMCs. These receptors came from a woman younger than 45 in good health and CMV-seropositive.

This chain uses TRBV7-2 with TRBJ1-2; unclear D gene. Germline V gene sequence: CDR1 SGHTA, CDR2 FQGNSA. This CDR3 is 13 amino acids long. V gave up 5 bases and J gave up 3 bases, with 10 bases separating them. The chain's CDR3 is CASSPQAYYGYTF. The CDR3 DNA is TGTGCCAGCAGCCCCCAGGCGTACTATGGCTACACCTTC.

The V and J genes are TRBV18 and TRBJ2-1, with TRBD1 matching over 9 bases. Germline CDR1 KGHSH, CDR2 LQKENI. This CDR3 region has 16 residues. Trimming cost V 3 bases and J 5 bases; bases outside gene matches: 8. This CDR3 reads CASSPLGTGLNNEQFF. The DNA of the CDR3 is TGTGCCAGCTCACCTCTGGGGACAGGGCTCAACAATGAGCAGTTCTTC.

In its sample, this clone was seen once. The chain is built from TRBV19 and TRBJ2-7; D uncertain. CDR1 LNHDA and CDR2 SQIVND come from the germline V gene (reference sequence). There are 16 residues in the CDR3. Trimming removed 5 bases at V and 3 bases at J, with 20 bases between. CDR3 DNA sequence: TGTGCCAGTAGTGACCCGATTAGGCAGAACTACTACGAGCAGTACTTC. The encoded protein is CASSDPIRQNYYEQYF.

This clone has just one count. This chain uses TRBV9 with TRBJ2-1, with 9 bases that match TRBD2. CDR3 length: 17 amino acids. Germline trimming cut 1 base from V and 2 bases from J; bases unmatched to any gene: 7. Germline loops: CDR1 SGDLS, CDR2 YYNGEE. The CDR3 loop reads CASSVTISGGTYNEQFF. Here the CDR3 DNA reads TGTGCCAGCAGCGTAACAATTAGCGGGGGTACCTACAATGAGCAGTTCTTC.

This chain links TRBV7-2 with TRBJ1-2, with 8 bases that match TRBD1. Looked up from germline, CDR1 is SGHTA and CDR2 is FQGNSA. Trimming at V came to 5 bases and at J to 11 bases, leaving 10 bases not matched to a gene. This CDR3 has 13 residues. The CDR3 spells CASSGVSGGTYTF. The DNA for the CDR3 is TGTGCCAGCAGCGGGGTGTCAGGGGGCACTTACACCTTC.

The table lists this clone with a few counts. CDR3 residues: CASSSQENYGYTF. The CDR3 region has the DNA TGTGCCAGCAGCTCACAGGAGAACTATGGCTACACCTTC. The chain couples TRBV7-9 to TRBJ1-2; D is perhaps TRBD1 (5 bases). V shed 4 bases and J shed 2 bases, with 8 bases lying between them. The germline V gene encodes CDR1 SEHNR and CDR2 FQNEAQ (reference sequence). This CDR3 comprises 13 residues.

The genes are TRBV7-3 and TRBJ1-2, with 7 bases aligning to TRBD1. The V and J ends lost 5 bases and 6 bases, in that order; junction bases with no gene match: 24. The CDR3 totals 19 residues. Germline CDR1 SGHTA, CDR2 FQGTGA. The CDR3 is CASSPKGDRVLPPHNGYTF. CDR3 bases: TGTGCCAGCAGCCCTAAGGGAGACAGGGTACTACCTCCTCATAATGGCTACACCTTC.

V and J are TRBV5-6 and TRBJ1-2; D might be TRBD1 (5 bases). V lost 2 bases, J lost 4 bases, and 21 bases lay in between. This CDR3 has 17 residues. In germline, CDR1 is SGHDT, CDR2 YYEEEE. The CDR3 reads CASSFLRRVVDRYGYTF. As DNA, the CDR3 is TGTGCCAGCAGCTTCTTACGCAGGGTTGTAGATCGCTATGGCTACACCTTC.

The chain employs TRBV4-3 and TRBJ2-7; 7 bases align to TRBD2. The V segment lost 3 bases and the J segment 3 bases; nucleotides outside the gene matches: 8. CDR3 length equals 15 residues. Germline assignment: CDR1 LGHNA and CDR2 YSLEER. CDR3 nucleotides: TGCGCCAGCAGCCAGTACCCGGGACTAAACTACGAGCAGTACTTC. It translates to CASSQYPGLNYEQYF.

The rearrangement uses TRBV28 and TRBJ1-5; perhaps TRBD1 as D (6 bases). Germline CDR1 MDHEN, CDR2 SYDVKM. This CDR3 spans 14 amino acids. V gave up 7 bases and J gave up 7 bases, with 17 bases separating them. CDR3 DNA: TGTGCCAGCATCCTGAGGGGGGGCGTACAGCCCCAGCATTTT. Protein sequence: CASILRGGVQPQHF.

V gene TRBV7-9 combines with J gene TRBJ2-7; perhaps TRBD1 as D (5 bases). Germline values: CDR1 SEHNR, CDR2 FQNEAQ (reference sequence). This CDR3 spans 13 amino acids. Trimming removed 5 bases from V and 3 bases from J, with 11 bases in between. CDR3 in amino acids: CASSTQGFYEQYF. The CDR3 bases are TGTGCCAGCAGCACCCAGGGTTTCTACGAGCAGTACTTC. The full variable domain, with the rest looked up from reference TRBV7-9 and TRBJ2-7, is DTGVSQNPRHKITKRGQNVTFRCDPISEHNRLYWYRQTLGQGPEFLTYFQNEAQLEKSRLLSDRFSAERPKGSFSTLEIQRTEQGDSAMYLCASSTQGFYEQYFGPGTRLTVT.

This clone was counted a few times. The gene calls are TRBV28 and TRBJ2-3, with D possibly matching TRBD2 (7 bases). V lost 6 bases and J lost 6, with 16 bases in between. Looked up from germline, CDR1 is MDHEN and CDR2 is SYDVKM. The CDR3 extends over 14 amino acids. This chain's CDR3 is CASREGGPYDTQYF. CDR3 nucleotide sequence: TGTGCCAGCAGGGAGGGGGGGCCGTACGATACGCAGTATTTT.

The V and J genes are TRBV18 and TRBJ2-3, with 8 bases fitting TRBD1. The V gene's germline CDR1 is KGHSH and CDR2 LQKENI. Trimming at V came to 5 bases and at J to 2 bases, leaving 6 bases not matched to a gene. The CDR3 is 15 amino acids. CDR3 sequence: CASSSGTGDTDTQYF. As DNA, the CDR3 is TGTGCCAGCTCATCCGGGACAGGAGACACAGATACGCAGTATTTT.

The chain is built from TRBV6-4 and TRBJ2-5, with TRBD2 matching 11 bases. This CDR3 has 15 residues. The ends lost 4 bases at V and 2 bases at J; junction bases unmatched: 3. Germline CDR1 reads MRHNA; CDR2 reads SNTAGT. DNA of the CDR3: TGTGCCAGCAGTGCCGGGACTAGCGGACAAGAGACCCAGTACTTC. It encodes CASSAGTSGQETQYF.

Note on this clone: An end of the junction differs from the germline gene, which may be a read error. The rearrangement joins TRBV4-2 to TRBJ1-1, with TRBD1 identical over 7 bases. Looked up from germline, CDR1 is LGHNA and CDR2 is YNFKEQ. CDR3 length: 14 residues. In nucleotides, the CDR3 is TGTGCCAGTCTTCGAGGGGGCGAGAACCCTGAAGCTTTCTTT. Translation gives CASLRGGENPEAFF.

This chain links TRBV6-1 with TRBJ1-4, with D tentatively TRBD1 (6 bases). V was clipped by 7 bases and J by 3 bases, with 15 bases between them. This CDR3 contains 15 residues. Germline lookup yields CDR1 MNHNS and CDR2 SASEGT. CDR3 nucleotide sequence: TGTGCCAGCAACCCTAAGGGGGGGTCTAATGAAAAACTGTTTTTT. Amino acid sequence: CASNPKGGSNEKLFF.

The CDR3 nucleotides are TGCGCCAGCAGCCAAGTAGCGGGGGGCCAGGTTTTGAAGTACTTC. This translates into CASSQVAGGQVLKYF. J is TRBJ2-7 and V is TRBV4-1, with 10 bases lining up with TRBD2. This CDR3 comprises 15 residues. V trimming: 1 base; J trimming: 11 bases; junction bases outside the gene matches: 11. CDR1 is MGHRA, CDR2 YSYEKL, per germline.

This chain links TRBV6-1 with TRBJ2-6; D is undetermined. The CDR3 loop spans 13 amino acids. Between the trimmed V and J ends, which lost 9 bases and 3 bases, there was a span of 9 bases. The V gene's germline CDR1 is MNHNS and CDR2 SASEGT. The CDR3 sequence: CASPANGANVLTF. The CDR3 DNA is TGTGCCAGTCCCGCTAATGGGGCCAACGTCCTGACTTTC.

The CDR3, as DNA: TGCGCCAGCAGCCAAGACCGGGACAGGCGCTCCTACGAGCAGTACTTC. Amino acid sequence: CASSQDRDRRSYEQYF. This chain uses TRBV4-3 with TRBJ2-7, with 8 nucleotides matching TRBD1. J lost 0 bases, V lost 0 bases, and 4 bases had no gene match. CDR1 is LGHNA and CDR2 is YSLEER in the germline V gene. The CDR3 totals 16 residues.

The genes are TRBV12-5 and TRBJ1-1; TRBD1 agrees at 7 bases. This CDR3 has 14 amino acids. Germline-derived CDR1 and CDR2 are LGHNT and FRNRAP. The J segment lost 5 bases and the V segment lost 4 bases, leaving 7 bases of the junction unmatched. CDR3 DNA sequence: TGTGCTAGTGGTTGGGGAACAGGGGTGACTGAAGCTTTCTTT. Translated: CASGWGTGVTEAFF. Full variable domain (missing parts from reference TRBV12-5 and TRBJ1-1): DARVTQTPRHKVTEMGQEVTMRCQPILGHNTVFWYRQTMMQGLELLAYFRNRAPLDDSGMPKDRFSAEMPDATLATLKIQPSEPRDSAVYFCASGWGTGVTEAFFGQGTRLTVV.

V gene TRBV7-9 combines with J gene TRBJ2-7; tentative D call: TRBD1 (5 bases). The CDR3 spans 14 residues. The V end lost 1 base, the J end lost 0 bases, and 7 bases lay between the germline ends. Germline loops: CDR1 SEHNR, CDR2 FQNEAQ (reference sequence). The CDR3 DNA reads TGTGCCAGCAGCTTAGTTCAGGGCTCCTACGAGCAGTACTTC. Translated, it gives CASSLVQGSYEQYF.

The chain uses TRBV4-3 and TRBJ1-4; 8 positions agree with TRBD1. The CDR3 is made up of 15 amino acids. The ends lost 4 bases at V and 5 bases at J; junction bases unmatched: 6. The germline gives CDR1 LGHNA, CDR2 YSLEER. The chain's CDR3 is CASSPWTGQNEKLFF. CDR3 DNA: TGCGCCAGCAGCCCATGGACAGGGCAAAATGAAAAACTGTTTTTT.

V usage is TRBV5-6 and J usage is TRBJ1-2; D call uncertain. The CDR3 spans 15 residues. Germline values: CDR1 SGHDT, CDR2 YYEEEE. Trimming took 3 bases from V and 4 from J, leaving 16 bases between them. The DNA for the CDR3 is TGTGCCAGCAGCTCGTCTAATACAGAGTTCTATGGCTACACCTTC. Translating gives CASSSSNTEFYGYTF.

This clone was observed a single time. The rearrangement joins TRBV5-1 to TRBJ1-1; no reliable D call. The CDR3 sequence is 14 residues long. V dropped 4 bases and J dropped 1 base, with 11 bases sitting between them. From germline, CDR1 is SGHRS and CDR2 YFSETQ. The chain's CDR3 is CASSRGSGNTEAFF. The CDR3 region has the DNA TGCGCCAGCAGCCGGGGTTCGGGGAACACTGAAGCTTTCTTT. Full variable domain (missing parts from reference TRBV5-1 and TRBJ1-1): KAGVTQTPRYLIKTRGQQVTLSCSPISGHRSVSWYQQTPGQGLQFLFEYFSETQRNKGNFPGRFSGRQFSNSRSEMNVSTLELGDSALYLCASSRGSGNTEAFFGQGTRLTVV.

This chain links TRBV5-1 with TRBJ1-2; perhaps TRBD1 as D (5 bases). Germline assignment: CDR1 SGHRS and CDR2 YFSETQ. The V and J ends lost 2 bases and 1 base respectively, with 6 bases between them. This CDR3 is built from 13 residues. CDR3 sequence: CASSLQVNYGYTF. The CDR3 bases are TGCGCCAGCAGCTTACAGGTTAACTATGGCTACACCTTC.

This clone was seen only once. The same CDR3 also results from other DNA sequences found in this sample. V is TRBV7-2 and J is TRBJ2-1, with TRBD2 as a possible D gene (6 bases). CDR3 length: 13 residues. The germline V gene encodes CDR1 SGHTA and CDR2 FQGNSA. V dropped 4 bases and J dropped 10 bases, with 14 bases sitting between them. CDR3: CASSSAGRREQFF. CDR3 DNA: TGTGCCAGCAGCTCTGCGGGGCGGAGAGAGCAGTTCTTC.

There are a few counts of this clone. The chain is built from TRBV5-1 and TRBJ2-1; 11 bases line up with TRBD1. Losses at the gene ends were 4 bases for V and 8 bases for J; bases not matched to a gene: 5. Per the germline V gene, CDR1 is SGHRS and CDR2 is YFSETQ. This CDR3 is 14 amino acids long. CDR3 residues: CASSLGQGADEQFF. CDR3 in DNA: TGCGCCAGCAGCCTAGGACAGGGGGCAGATGAGCAGTTCTTC.

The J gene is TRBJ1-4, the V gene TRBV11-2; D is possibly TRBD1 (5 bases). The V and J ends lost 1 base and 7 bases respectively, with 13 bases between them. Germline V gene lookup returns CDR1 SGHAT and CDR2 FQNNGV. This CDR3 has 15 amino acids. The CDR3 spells CASSLGRGEVEKLFF. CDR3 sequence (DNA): TGTGCCAGCAGCTTAGGGCGGGGGGAGGTTGAAAAACTGTTTTTT.

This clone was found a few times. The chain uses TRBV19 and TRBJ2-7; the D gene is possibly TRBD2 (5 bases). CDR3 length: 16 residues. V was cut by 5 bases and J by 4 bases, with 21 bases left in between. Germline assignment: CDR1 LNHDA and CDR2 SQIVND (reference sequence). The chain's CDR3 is CASSLTRAGIPYEQYF. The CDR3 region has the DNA TGTGCCAGTAGTCTCACAAGGGCGGGTATCCCGTACGAGCAGTACTTC. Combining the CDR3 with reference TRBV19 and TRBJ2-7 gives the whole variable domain DGGITQSPKYLFRKEGQNVTLSCEQNLNHDAMYWYRQDPGQGLRLIYYSQIVNDFQKGDIAEGYSVSREKKESFPLTVTSAQKNPTAFYLCASSLTRAGIPYEQYFGPGTRLTVT.